This note documents a single T cell receptor beta chain sequence. The data were obtained in a study of blood T cell repertoires in COVID-19. Trimming removed 3 bases at V and 3 bases at J, with 9 bases between. CDR1 is MNHNS, CDR2 SASEGT, per germline. The CDR3 totals 13 residues. The method was immunoSEQ multiplex PCR; TCRdb's version includes in-frame clones alone and lacks a portion of them. The sample has about 200,000 clones; 86% are singletons. This sequence originates from a woman between 50 and 59 years old with COVID-19, enrolled during active disease. What was sequenced was peripheral blood. The chain employs TRBV6-1 and TRBJ2-7; D gene unclear. The CDR3 loop reads CASSEVANYEQYV. CDR3 nucleotides: TGTGCCAGCAGTGAGGTTGCTAACTACGAGCAGTACGTC.